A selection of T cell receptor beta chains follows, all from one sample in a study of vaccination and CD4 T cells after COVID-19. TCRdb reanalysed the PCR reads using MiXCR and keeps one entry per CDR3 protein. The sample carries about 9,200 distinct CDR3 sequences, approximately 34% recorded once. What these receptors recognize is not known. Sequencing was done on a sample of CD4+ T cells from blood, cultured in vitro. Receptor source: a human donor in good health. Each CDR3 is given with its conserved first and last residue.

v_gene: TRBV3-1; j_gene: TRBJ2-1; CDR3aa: CASSQVSGEQFF
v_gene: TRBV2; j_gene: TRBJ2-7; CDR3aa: CASSLDSYYEQYF
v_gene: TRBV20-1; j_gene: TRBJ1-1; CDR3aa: CSAPRQSNTEAFF
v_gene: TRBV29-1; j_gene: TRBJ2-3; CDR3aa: CSSLRKSDTQYF
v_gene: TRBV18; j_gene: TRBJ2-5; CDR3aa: CASSELETQYF
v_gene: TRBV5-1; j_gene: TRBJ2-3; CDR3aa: CASSFDQATDTQYF
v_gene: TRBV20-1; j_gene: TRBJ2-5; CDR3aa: CSAHKGQVGETQYF
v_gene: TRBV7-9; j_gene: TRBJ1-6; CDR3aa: CASSLRNSPLHF
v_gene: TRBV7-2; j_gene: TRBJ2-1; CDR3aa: CASGTGLSYNEQFF
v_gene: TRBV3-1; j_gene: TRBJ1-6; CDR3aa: CASSQDDRWGSPLHF
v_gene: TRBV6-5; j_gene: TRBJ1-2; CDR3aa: CASSYEDGLRYTF
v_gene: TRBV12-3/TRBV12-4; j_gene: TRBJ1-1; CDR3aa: CASSWRAGGTTEAFF
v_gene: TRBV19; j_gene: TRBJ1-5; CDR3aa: CASSIRVNQPQHF
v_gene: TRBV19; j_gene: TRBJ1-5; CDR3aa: CASTGLGGGQPQHF
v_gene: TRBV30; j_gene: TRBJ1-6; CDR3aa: CAWDRDNSPLHF
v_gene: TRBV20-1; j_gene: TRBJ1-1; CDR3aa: CSANLPEAFF
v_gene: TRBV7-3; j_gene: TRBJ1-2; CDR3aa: CASSLGTTGYTF
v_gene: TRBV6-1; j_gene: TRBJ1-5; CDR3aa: CASNPGQGINQPQHF
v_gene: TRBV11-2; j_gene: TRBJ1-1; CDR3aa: CASSLDRGVGYITEAFF
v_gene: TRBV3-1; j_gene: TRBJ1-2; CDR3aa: CASSPLTEPSNYGYTF